This record covers a single T cell receptor (beta chain). The data are from a study of response to subunit inactivated influenza vaccine. Using its own MiXCR run on the RT-PCR reads, TCRdb lists one record per CDR3 protein. This sample has about 540,000 distinct CDR3 sequences, with 14% found just once. Germline-derived CDR1 and CDR2 are LGHNA and YSLEER. The length of the CDR3 is 17 residues. V lost 2 bases and J lost 6; bases outside the gene matches: 6. The receptor's source is a man aged 50 to 60 who received an inactivated influenza vaccine. Material: PBMCs from blood, obtained about 11 days after vaccination. V usage is TRBV4-3 and J usage is TRBJ2-2; TRBD2 matches 13 bases. CDR3 DNA: TGCGCCAGCAGCCAAAAACTAGCGGGAGGGTATCCCGGGGAGCTGTTTTTT. As protein: CASSQKLAGGYPGELFF.